A single TCR beta chain is shown here with its context. The timepoints at which blood was sampled were baseline, cycle 4 day 1, and cycle 7 day 1. Data came from immunoSEQ multiplex PCR; TCRdb stores just in-frame clones and leaves some out. The sample gives 59,000 or so clones, around 87% of which show up once; approximately 0.39% is in the top ten. The entry originates in a study of OX40 agonist ivuxolimab in advanced cancers. Study background: At 82.7% male, the cohort had a mean age of around 56 years, ranging from roughly 20 to 85.

V was pared by 2 bases and J by 3 bases, with 3 bases of the junction left unmatched. The germline V gene has CDR1 SGHNT and CDR2 YYREEE (reference sequence). The CDR3 has 15 residues. Sample: CD4+ or CD8+ T cells sorted from blood, taken in a trial of the OX40 agonist ivuxolimab. The chain carries TRBV5-4 and TRBJ2-5; 11 bases map to TRBD2. The origin of this receptor is an adult with an advanced solid tumor such as melanoma, head and neck, liver or kidney cancer. CDR3 DNA sequence: TGTGCCAGCAGCTTACTAGCGGGAGTAAAAGAGACCCAGTACTTC. It translates to CASSLLAGVKETQYF. The variable domain in full, with the rest retrieved from reference TRBV5-4 and TRBJ2-5, is ETGVTQSPTHLIKTRGQQVTLRCSSQSGHNTVSWYQQALGQGPQFIFQYYREEENGRGNFPPRFSGLQFPNYSSELNVNALELDDSALYLCASSLLAGVKETQYFGPGTRLLVL.